These 30 T cell receptor beta chains share one sample of origin, sequenced in a study of blood T cell repertoires in COVID-19. Only in-frame clones appear in the TCRdb table, and some are missing; sequencing was by immunoSEQ multiplex PCR. The sample lists approximately 280,000 clones, approximately 84% occurring once. The sequencing input was peripheral blood. The receptors shown here come from a human donor with COVID-19, enrolled during active disease. The donor label of this sample is uncertain.

The V gene is TRBV5-1, the J gene TRBJ2-7, with D perhaps matching TRBD1 (5 bases). V was cut by 5 bases and J by 0 bases, with 9 bases left in between. Germline assignment: CDR1 SGHRS and CDR2 YFSETQ. The CDR3 sequence is 13 residues long. The CDR3 loop is CASRTVVSYEQYF. CDR3 DNA: TGCGCCAGCAGGACAGTCGTCTCCTACGAGCAGTACTTC.

The J gene is TRBJ2-5, the V gene TRBV3-1 (or the pseudogene TRBV3-2); possible D gene TRBD2, 5 bases. The CDR3 is 12 residues long. Trimming removed 4 bases at V and 4 bases at J, with 7 bases between. The germline gives CDR1 LGHDT, CDR2 YNNKEL (reference sequence). Written as DNA, the CDR3 is TGTGCCAGCAGCCGCCGGGGAGAGACCCAGTACTTC. Its translation is CASSRRGETQYF.

The chain combines TRBV12-5 with TRBJ2-7; TRBD1 matches at 9 bases. From germline, CDR1 is LGHNT and CDR2 FRNRAP. Trimming took 1 base from V and 6 from J; bases not matched to a gene: 10. This CDR3 is built from 16 residues. CDR3 DNA sequence: TGTGCTAGTGGTTTGGACAACTACAGGGGGCTTGGCGAGCAGTACTTC. It is translated as CASGLDNYRGLGEQYF.

This rearrangement joins TRBV5-1 to TRBJ1-1, with 8 bases identical to TRBD1. Germline V gene data show CDR1 as SGHRS and CDR2 as YFSETQ. The CDR3 sequence is 15 residues long. V was pared by 4 bases and J by 1 base, with 6 bases of the junction left unmatched. The CDR3: CASSALQGENTEAFF. In nucleotides, the CDR3 is TGCGCCAGCAGCGCCTTACAGGGGGAGAACACTGAAGCTTTCTTT.

This clone was seen once. The chain couples TRBV28 to TRBJ1-1; no clear D. Germline values: CDR1 MDHEN, CDR2 SYDVKM. Trimming removed 7 bases from V and 3 bases from J, with 18 bases in between. This CDR3 spans 15 amino acids. CDR3 region: CASTLRQPGDTEAFF. The DNA of the CDR3 is TGTGCCAGCACCCTCAGGCAGCCCGGGGACACTGAAGCTTTCTTT.

The chain employs TRBV27 and TRBJ1-4, with 7 bases identical to TRBD1. The germline V gene encodes CDR1 MNHEY and CDR2 SMNVEV (reference sequence). Trimming took 6 bases from V and 4 from J; bases not matched to a gene: 8. The CDR3 runs 15 residues. CDR3 sequence (DNA): TGTGCCAGCAGAGATTCGGGACAGAGTAATGAAAAACTGTTTTTT. The encoded protein is CASRDSGQSNEKLFF. The full variable domain, rest sourced from reference TRBV27 and TRBJ1-4, is EAQVTQNPRYLITVTGKKLTVTCSQNMNHEYMSWYRQDPGLGLRQIYYSMNVEVTDKGDVPEGYKVSRKEKRNFPLILESPSPNQTSLYFCASRDSGQSNEKLFFGSGTQLSVL.

The V call is TRBV7-2, the J call TRBJ2-7; the match to TRBD1 covers 10 bases. The J segment lost 6 bases and the V segment lost 4 bases, leaving 6 bases of the junction unmatched. Germline V gene sequence: CDR1 SGHTA, CDR2 FQGNSA. The CDR3 consists of 14 residues. The CDR3 bases are TGTGCCAGCAGCTCCACCGGGACAGGGGTCGAGCAGTACTTC. It translates to CASSSTGTGVEQYF.

The chain has TRBV6-6 and TRBJ1-1, with a weak D call TRBD1 (5 bases). This CDR3 comprises 13 residues. V lost 7 bases to trimming and J lost 2 bases, with 11 bases between them. Germline CDR1 is MNHNY and CDR2 is SVGAGI (reference sequence). The CDR3 reads CASMARENTEAFF. CDR3 bases: TGTGCCAGCATGGCCAGGGAAAACACTGAAGCTTTCTTT.

The genes are TRBV18 and TRBJ2-1, with D possibly TRBD1 on 7 matching bases. Germline V CDR1 and CDR2: KGHSH, LQKENI. The CDR3 covers 14 residues. Trimming removed 1 base from V and 7 bases from J, with 11 bases in between. Here the CDR3 reads CASSPRQGGNEQFF. CDR3 coding DNA: TGTGCCAGCTCACCACGACAGGGAGGAAATGAGCAGTTCTTC.

The rearrangement joins TRBV19 to TRBJ1-1; tentative D call: TRBD1 (5 bases). Trimming took 4 bases from V and 3 from J, leaving 15 bases between them. The CDR3 contains 15 residues. The V gene's germline CDR1 is LNHDA and CDR2 SQIVND (reference sequence). The DNA for the CDR3 is TGTGCCAGTAGTACGTCCGGACATCTGGACACTGAAGCTTTCTTT. It codes for CASSTSGHLDTEAFF.

This chain uses TRBV24-1 with TRBJ2-1; 7 bases fit TRBD2. The V gene's germline CDR1 is KGHDR and CDR2 SFDVKD. J was trimmed by 7 bases and V by 6 bases; bases with no gene match: 14. This CDR3 spans 16 amino acids. The CDR3 region is CATSSPRGDRLNEQFF. In DNA, the CDR3 is TGTGCCACCAGTAGTCCCCGGGGGGACCGCCTGAATGAGCAGTTCTTC.

This clone was detected once. This chain connects TRBV19 to TRBJ1-2, with D tentatively TRBD1 (6 bases). The CDR3 loop spans 17 amino acids. Looked up from germline, CDR1 is LNHDA and CDR2 is SQIVND (reference sequence). Trimming removed 5 bases at V and 4 bases at J, with 23 bases between. The CDR3 loop reads CASSLGEFGTHPYGYTF. CDR3 nucleotide sequence: TGTGCCAGTAGTCTAGGCGAATTCGGGACACATCCCTATGGCTACACCTTC.

The CDR3 DNA is TGTGCCAGCAGGCAAGAGGGGGCGCTGGGCACTGAAGCTTTCTTT. Amino acids: CASRQEGALGTEAFF. V usage is TRBV2 and J usage is TRBJ1-1; TRBD1 matches at 7 bases. The CDR3 covers 15 residues. Per germline, CDR1 SNHLY and CDR2 FYNNEI. The V and J ends lost 6 bases and 4 bases, in that order; junction bases with no gene match: 11.

The chain employs TRBV5-1 and TRBJ1-4; 9 bases map to TRBD1. Germline V gene sequence: CDR1 SGHRS, CDR2 YFSETQ. CDR3 size: 16 residues. The V segment lost 2 bases and the J segment 8 bases; nucleotides outside the gene matches: 10. The CDR3 nucleotides are TGCGCCAGCAGCTTCGGGGACAGGGATCCAGGGGAAAAACTGTTTTTT. Its protein is CASSFGDRDPGEKLFF.

J is TRBJ1-1 and V is TRBV13; the match to TRBD1 covers 8 bases. The germline V gene encodes CDR1 PRHDT and CDR2 FYEKMQ (reference sequence). The CDR3 extends over 16 amino acids. The V segment lost 8 bases and the J segment 5 bases; nucleotides outside the gene matches: 16. The DNA for the CDR3 is TGTGCCAGCTCCTTAGGGTTCCAGGGGGCAGTGACTGAAGCTTTCTTT. Its protein is CASSLGFQGAVTEAFF.

The chain uses TRBV27 and TRBJ1-5; 9 positions agree with TRBD1. The CDR3 extends over 17 amino acids. Unmatched junction bases numbered 15, after V lost 5 bases and J lost 7 bases. Looked up from germline, CDR1 is MNHEY and CDR2 is SMNVEV (reference sequence). The CDR3 region has the DNA TGTGCCAGCAGTCCTCACGTAACAGGGGGCGCCAGGCAGCCCCAGCATTTT. Translating it yields CASSPHVTGGARQPQHF.

The V gene is TRBV5-1, the J gene TRBJ2-5; TRBD2 matches 12 bases. Germline values: CDR1 SGHRS, CDR2 YFSETQ. This CDR3 comprises 15 residues. Trimming at V came to 3 bases and at J to 5 bases, leaving 5 bases not matched to a gene. CDR3 amino acids: CASSSLAGGPETQYF. The DNA of the CDR3 is TGCGCCAGCAGCTCGCTAGCGGGAGGGCCGGAGACCCAGTACTTC.

This chain joins TRBV7-2 and TRBJ2-3; TRBD1 agrees at 8 bases. Per germline, CDR1 SGHTA and CDR2 FQGNSA. This CDR3 has 15 residues. The J segment lost 4 bases and the V segment lost 6 bases, leaving 9 bases of the junction unmatched. DNA for the CDR3: TGTGCCAGCAGTCTAGCCGGACAGGGATCAGATACGCAGTATTTT. Protein sequence: CASSLAGQGSDTQYF.

The V and J genes are TRBV19 and TRBJ1-6; 7 bases agree with TRBD1. This CDR3 has 13 residues. V shed 6 bases and J 9 bases; nucleotides not matched to a gene: 5. Germline CDR1 reads LNHDA; CDR2 reads SQIVND (reference sequence). The CDR3 region is CASSRQGSSPLHF. The CDR3 DNA is TGTGCCAGTAGCCGACAGGGTTCTTCACCCCTCCACTTT. Complete variable domain (other parts from reference TRBV19 and TRBJ1-6): DGGITQSPKYLFRKEGQNVTLSCEQNLNHDAMYWYRQDPGQGLRLIYYSQIVNDFQKGDIAEGYSVSREKKESFPLTVTSAQKNPTAFYLCASSRQGSSPLHFGNGTRLTVT.

This clone occurred a few times. This rearrangement joins TRBV7-9 to TRBJ1-5; 8 bases align to TRBD1. Germline CDR1 reads SEHNR; CDR2 reads FQNEAQ (reference sequence). CDR3 length: 14 residues. Unmatched junction bases numbered 5, after V lost 5 bases and J lost 5 bases. The DNA of the CDR3 is TGTGCCAGCAGCCCGGTGACAGGGGATCAGCCCCAGCATTTT. This encodes CASSPVTGDQPQHF.

This clone has just one count. V gene TRBV19 combines with J gene TRBJ2-5; a possible D gene is TRBD2 (5 bases). The CDR3 runs 15 residues. CDR1 and CDR2 (germline): LNHDA, SQIVND (reference sequence). The V gene lost 1 base and the J gene lost 1 base, with 10 bases spanning the gap. CDR3 amino acids: CASSIGSGVQETQYF. The CDR3 DNA is TGTGCCAGTAGTATAGGGAGCGGTGTCCAAGAGACCCAGTACTTC. Filled out from reference TRBV19 and TRBJ2-5, the complete variable domain reads DGGITQSPKYLFRKEGQNVTLSCEQNLNHDAMYWYRQDPGQGLRLIYYSQIVNDFQKGDIAEGYSVSREKKESFPLTVTSAQKNPTAFYLCASSIGSGVQETQYFGPGTRLLVL.

The chain links TRBV19 to TRBJ1-5; maybe TRBD1 (6 bases). V was trimmed by 7 bases and J by 4 bases, leaving 11 bases between them. The CDR3 totals 13 residues. CDR1 is LNHDA and CDR2 is SQIVND in the germline V gene (reference sequence). CDR3 DNA: TGTGCCAGTAATGACGGACAGAATCAGCCCCAGCATTTT. Translation: CASNDGQNQPQHF.

The chain joins TRBV30 to TRBJ2-4; the match to TRBD2 covers 8 bases. The CDR3 has 15 residues. The germline CDR1 and CDR2 sequences are GTSNPN and SVGIG (reference sequence). The V segment lost 1 base and the J segment 4 bases; nucleotides outside the gene matches: 6. The CDR3 loop reads CAWSGDSGAKNIQYF. In DNA, the CDR3 is TGTGCCTGGAGTGGCGATAGCGGGGCTAAAAACATTCAGTACTTC.

This chain joins TRBV11-2 and TRBJ1-2; 9 nucleotides line up with TRBD1. This CDR3 is 15 amino acids long. The germline V gene encodes CDR1 SGHAT and CDR2 FQNNGV. J lost 8 bases, V lost 0 bases, and 7 bases had no gene match. In DNA, the CDR3 is TGTGCCAGCAGCTTAGAAAGGAACAGGGGGCCGGGCTACACCTTC. Translating it yields CASSLERNRGPGYTF. Drawing the rest from reference TRBV11-2 and TRBJ1-2, the complete variable domain is EAGVAQSPRYKIIEKRQSVAFWCNPISGHATLYWYQQILGQGPKLLIQFQNNGVVDDSQLPKDRFSAERLKGVDSTLKIQPAKLEDSAVYLCASSLERNRGPGYTFGSGTRLTVV.

This chain links TRBV6-1 with TRBJ2-1; TRBD2 matches 7 bases. Trimming removed 3 bases from V and 10 bases from J; junction bases left unmatched: 6. CDR1 is MNHNS, CDR2 SASEGT, per germline. The CDR3 length is 13 residues. CDR3 bases: TGTGCCAGCAGTGACGCGGGAGTGGGCGAGCAGTTCTTC. It translates to CASSDAGVGEQFF.

The V gene is TRBV7-9, the J gene TRBJ2-3; unclear D gene. The germline CDR1 and CDR2 sequences are SEHNR and FQNEAQ (reference sequence). The CDR3 has 14 amino acids. Deletions cut 1 base from V and 6 bases from J, with 11 bases between. The CDR3 DNA reads as TGTGCCAGCAGCTTAGGTGCCAGAGCGGATACGCAGTATTTT. This sequence encodes CASSLGARADTQYF.

The V gene is TRBV4-2, the J gene TRBJ1-1, with a possible D match to TRBD1 (6 bases). V lost 3 bases, J lost 3 bases, and 14 bases lay in between. There are 15 residues in the CDR3. CDR1 is LGHNA, CDR2 YNFKEQ, per germline. CDR3 residues: CASSQGPGAYTEAFF. For the CDR3, the DNA is TGTGCCAGCAGCCAGGGCCCAGGGGCGTACACTGAAGCTTTCTTT.

The V and J genes are TRBV28 and TRBJ1-3; unclear D gene. There are 15 residues in the CDR3. The ends were cut back, 1 base at V and 0 bases at J, with 7 bases in the middle. Germline V gene sequence: CDR1 MDHEN, CDR2 SYDVKM. The CDR3 loop is CASSLLRDSGNTIYF. The CDR3, as DNA: TGTGCCAGCAGTTTATTGAGGGACTCTGGAAACACCATATATTTT.

The rearrangement joins TRBV7-2 to TRBJ2-2; possibly TRBD2 for D (5 bases). The V end was cut by 1 base, the J end by 5 bases, with 17 bases between. Germline V gives CDR1 SGHTA, CDR2 FQGNSA. The length of the CDR3 is 17 residues. For the CDR3, the DNA is TGTGCCAGCAGCTTAGGACGCGGGCTCGGGGAGACCGGGGAGCTGTTTTTT. Amino acid sequence: CASSLGRGLGETGELFF.

This clone has a single count. This chain connects TRBV5-4 to TRBJ2-1, with D maybe TRBD2 (5 bases). The CDR3 sequence is 19 residues long. The germline CDR1 and CDR2 sequences are SGHNT and YYREEE (reference sequence). V was clipped by 2 bases and J by 4 bases, with 25 bases between them. The CDR3 here is CASSLVGIGVSGKYNEQFF. The DNA for the CDR3 is TGTGCCAGCAGCTTAGTCGGGATTGGCGTGTCAGGAAAGTACAATGAGCAGTTCTTC.